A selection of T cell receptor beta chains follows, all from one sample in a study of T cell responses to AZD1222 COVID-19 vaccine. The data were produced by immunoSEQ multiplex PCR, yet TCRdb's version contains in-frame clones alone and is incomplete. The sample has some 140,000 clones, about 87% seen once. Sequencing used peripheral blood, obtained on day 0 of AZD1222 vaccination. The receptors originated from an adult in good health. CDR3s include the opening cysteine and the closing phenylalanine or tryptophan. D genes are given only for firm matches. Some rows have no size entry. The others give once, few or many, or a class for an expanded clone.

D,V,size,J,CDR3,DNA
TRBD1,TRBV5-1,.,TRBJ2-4,CASSSGQARNIQYF,TGCGCCAGCAGCTCGGGACAGGCTAGGAACATTCAGTACTTC
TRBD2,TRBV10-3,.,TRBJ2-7,CAISESRGGRVAQRSYEQYF,TGTGCCATCAGTGAGTCACGGGGGGGGCGGGTAGCCCAACGGTCCTACGAGCAGTACTTC
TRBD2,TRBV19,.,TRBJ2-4,CASSIWGAGVDNIQYF,TGTGCCAGTAGTATTTGGGGAGCGGGAGTAGATAACATTCAGTACTTC
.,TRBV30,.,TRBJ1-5,CAWSVKTADQPQHF,TGTGCCTGGAGTGTTAAAACAGCCGATCAGCCCCAGCATTTT
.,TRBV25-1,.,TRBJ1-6,CASSELTGSNSPLHF,TGTGCCAGCAGTGAACTCACAGGGTCGAATTCACCCCTCCACTTT
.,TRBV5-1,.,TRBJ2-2,CASSLGRGRYTGELFF,TGCGCCAGCAGCCTAGGGCGGGGGCGATACACCGGGGAGCTGTTTTTT
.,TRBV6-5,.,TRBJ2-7,CASSPGREQYF,TGTGCCAGCAGCCCCGGAAGGGAGCAGTACTTC
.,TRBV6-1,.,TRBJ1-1,CASSDTTFTEAFF,TGTGCCAGCAGTGACACCACGTTCACTGAAGCTTTCTTT
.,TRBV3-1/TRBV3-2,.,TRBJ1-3,CASSQDVRFVSGNTIYF,TGTGCCAGCAGCCAAGATGTAAGGTTCGTCTCTGGAAACACCATATATTTT
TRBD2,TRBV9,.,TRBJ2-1,CASSPRTSGRAGDEQFF,TGTGCCAGCAGCCCCCGGACTAGCGGGAGGGCCGGAGATGAGCAGTTCTTC
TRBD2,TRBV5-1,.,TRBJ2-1,CASSSSGYYNEQFF,TGCGCCAGCAGCTCTAGCGGGTATTACAATGAGCAGTTCTTC
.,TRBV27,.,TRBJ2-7,CASSFFLGSNYEQYF,TGTGCCAGCAGTTTCTTTTTGGGCAGTAACTACGAGCAGTACTTC
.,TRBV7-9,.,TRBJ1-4,CASSPGQVNEKLFF,TGTGCCAGCAGCCCCGGACAAGTTAATGAAAAACTGTTTTTT
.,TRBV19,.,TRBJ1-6,CATGDRVPSPLHF,TGTGCCACCGGAGACCGCGTCCCTTCACCCCTCCACTTT
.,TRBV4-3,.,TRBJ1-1,CASSPGRDTEAFF,TGCGCCAGCAGCCCGGGGAGGGACACTGAAGCTTTCTTT
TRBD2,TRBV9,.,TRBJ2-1,CASHPGLAGSEQFF,TGTGCCAGCCACCCAGGACTAGCGGGAAGTGAGCAGTTCTTC
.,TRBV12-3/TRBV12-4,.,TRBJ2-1,CASSHRGEQFF,TGTGCCAGCAGTCATCGGGGCGAGCAGTTCTTC
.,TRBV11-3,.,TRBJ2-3,CASSLDLQDTQYF,TGTGCCAGCAGCTTAGATCTGCAAGATACGCAGTATTTT
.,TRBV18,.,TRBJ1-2,CASSPRGDYGYTF,TGTGCCAGCTCACCACGGGGGGACTATGGCTACACCTTC
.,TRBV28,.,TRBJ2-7,CASNMTPHSSSYEQYF,TGTGCCAGCAATATGACTCCGCATTCAAGCTCCTACGAGCAGTACTTC
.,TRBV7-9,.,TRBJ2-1,CASSLEGSSYNEQFF,TGTGCCAGCAGCTTAGAGGGGTCCAGCTACAATGAGCAGTTCTTC
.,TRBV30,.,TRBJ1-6,CACRRAGSGSPLHF,TGTGCCTGCAGAAGGGCGGGGTCGGGTTCACCCCTCCACTTT
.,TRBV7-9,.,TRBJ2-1,CASSLANNEQFF,TGTGCCAGCAGCTTGGCAAACAATGAGCAGTTCTTC
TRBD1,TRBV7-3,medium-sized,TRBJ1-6,CASSLTGVNSPLHF,TGTGCCAGCAGCCTAACAGGGGTTAATTCACCCCTCCACTTT
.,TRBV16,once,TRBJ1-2,CASSQEGPSYGYTF,TGTGCCAGCAGCCAAGAGGGGCCCTCCTATGGCTACACCTTC
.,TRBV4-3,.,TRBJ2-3,CASSQEGRRGTDTQYF,TGCGCCAGCAGCCAAGAGGGCCGCAGGGGAACAGATACGCAGTATTTT
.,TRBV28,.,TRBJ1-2,CASSLSGLGSYGYTF,TGTGCCAGCAGTTTATCGGGCTTGGGTTCGTATGGCTACACCTTC
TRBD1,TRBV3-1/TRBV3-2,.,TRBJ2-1,CASSQEAPWTGPNEQFF,TGTGCCAGCAGCCAAGAAGCACCGTGGACAGGGCCCAATGAGCAGTTCTTC
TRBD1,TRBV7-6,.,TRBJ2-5,CASSKRDRGWETQYF,TGTGCCAGCAGCAAACGGGACAGGGGGTGGGAGACCCAGTACTTC
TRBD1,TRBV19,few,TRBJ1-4,CASSIGQGRMGEKLFF,TGTGCCAGTAGTATAGGACAGGGAAGAATGGGGGAAAAACTGTTTTTT
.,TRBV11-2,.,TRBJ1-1,CASSFYPGEAFF,TGTGCCAGCAGCTTTTACCCAGGGGAAGCTTTCTTT
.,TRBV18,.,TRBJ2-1,CASGSRYNEQFF,TGTGCCAGCGGCAGCCGTTACAATGAGCAGTTCTTC
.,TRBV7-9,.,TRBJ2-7,CASSRAGQSYEQYF,TGTGCCAGCAGCCGAGCGGGACAGTCCTACGAGCAGTACTTC
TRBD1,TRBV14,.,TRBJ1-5,CASSQGTGFGPQHF,TGTGCCAGCAGCCAGGGGACAGGGTTTGGGCCCCAGCATTTT
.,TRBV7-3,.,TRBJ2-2,CASSLMSGLAANTGELFF,TGTGCCAGCAGCTTAATGTCCGGGCTAGCAGCGAACACCGGGGAGCTGTTTTTT
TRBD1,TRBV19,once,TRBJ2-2,CASSILGQGANTGELFF,TGTGCCAGTAGTATCTTGGGACAGGGAGCGAACACCGGGGAGCTGTTTTTT
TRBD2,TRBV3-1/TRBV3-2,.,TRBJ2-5,CASSRRRAGGRETQYF,TGTGCCAGCAGCCGGAGGCGTGCGGGAGGGAGGGAGACCCAGTACTTC
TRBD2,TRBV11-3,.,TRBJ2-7,CASTPLRGAVGEQYF,TGTGCCAGCACCCCATTGCGGGGGGCCGTAGGGGAGCAGTACTTC
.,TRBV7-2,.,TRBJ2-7,CASSLGGTYEQYF,TGTGCCAGCAGCTTAGGCGGGACCTACGAGCAGTACTTC
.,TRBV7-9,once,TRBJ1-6,CASSLEWGHNSPLHF,TGTGCCAGCAGCTTAGAGTGGGGTCATAATTCACCCCTCCACTTT
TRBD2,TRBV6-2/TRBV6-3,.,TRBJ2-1,CASSYPGLAGIDEQFF,TGTGCCAGCAGTTACCCGGGACTAGCGGGAATCGATGAGCAGTTCTTC
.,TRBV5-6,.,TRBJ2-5,CASSLRTLYTHTQYF,TGTGCCAGCAGCTTGAGGACTCTCTACACCCACACCCAGTACTTC
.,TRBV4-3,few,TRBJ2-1,CASSRDARGAVEQFF,TGCGCCAGCAGCCGTGATGCTAGAGGGGCGGTTGAGCAGTTCTTC
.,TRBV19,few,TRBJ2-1,CASSIRGYNEQFF,TGTGCCAGTAGTATTCGAGGTTACAATGAGCAGTTCTTC
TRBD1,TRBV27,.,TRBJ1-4,CASSARQGEGEKLFF,TGTGCCAGCAGTGCCCGACAGGGGGAGGGGGAAAAACTGTTTTTT
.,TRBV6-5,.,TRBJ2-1,CASSYSISSSYNEQFF,TGTGCCAGCAGTTACTCCATTTCTAGCTCCTACAATGAGCAGTTCTTC
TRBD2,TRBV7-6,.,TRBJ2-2,CASSLPKAGGPLRELFF,TGTGCCAGCAGCTTACCCAAAGCGGGAGGCCCTTTGCGGGAGCTGTTTTTT